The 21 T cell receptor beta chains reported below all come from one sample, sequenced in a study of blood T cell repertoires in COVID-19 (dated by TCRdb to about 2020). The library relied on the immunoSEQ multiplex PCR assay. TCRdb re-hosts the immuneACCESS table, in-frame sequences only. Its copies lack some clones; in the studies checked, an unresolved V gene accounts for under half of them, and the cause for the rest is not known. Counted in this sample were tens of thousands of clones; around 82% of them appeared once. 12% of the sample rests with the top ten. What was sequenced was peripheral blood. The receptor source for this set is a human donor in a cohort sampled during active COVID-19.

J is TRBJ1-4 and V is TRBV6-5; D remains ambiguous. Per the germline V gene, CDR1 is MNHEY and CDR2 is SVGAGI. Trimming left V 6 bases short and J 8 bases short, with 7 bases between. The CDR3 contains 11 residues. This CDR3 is CASRNSEKLFF. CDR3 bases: TGTGCCAGCAGAAACAGCGAAAAACTGTTTTTT.

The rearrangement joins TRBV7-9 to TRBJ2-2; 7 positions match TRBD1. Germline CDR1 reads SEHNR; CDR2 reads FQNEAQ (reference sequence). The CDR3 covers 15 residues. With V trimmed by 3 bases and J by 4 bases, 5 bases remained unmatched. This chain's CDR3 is CASSFPTGATGELFF. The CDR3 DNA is TGTGCCAGCAGCTTTCCCACAGGGGCCACCGGGGAGCTGTTTTTT.

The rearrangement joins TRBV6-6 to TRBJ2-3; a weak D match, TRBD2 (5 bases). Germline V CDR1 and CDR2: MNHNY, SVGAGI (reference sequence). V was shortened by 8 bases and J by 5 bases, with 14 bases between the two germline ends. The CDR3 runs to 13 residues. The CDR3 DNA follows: TGTGCCAGCGGCCTAGCCCCGGAAGATACGCAGTATTTT. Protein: CASGLAPEDTQYF.

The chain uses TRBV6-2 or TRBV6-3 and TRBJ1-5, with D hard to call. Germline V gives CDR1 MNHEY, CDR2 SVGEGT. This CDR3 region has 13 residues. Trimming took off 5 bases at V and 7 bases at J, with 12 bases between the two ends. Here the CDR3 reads CASSQSRIQPQHF. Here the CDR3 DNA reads TGTGCCAGCAGTCAATCGCGTATCCAGCCCCAGCATTTT.

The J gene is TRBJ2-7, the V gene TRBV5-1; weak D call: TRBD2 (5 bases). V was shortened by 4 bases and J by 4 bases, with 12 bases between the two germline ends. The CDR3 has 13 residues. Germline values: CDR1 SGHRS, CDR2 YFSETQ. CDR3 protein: CASSPTSSYEQYF. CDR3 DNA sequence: TGCGCCAGCAGCCCTACTAGTTCGTACGAGCAGTACTTC.

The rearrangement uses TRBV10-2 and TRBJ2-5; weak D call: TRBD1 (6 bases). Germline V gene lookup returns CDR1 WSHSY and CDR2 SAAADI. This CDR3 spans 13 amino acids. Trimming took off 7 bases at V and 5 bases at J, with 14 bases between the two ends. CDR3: CASNPGVGETQYF. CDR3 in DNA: TGCGCCAGCAATCCAGGGGTAGGGGAGACCCAGTACTTC.

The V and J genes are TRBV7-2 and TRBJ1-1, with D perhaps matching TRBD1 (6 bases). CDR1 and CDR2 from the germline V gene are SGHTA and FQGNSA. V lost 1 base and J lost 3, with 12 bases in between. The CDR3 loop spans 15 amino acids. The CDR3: CASSLGGGPDTEAFF. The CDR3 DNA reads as TGTGCCAGCAGCTTAGGGGGGGGCCCTGACACTGAAGCTTTCTTT.

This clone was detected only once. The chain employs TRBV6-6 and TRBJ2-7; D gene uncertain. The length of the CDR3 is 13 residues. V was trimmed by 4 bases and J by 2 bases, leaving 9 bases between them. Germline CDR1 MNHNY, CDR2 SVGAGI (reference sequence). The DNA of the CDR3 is TGTGCCAGCAGTTCTGACACCACCTACGAGCAGTACTTC. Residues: CASSSDTTYEQYF.

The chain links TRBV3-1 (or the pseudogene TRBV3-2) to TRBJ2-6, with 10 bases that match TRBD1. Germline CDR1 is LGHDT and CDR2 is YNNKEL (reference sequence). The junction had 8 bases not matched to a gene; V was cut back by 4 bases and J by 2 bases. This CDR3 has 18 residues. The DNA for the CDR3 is TGTGCCAGCAGCCCTCCGGGACAGGGGATTGCTGGGGCCAACGTCCTGACTTTC. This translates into CASSPPGQGIAGANVLTF.

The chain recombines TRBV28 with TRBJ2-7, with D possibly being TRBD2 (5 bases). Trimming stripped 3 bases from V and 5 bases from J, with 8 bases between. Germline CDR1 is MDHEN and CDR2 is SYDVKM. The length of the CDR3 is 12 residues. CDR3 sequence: CASSFMTNEQYF. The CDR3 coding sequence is TGTGCCAGCAGTTTCATGACTAACGAGCAGTACTTC.

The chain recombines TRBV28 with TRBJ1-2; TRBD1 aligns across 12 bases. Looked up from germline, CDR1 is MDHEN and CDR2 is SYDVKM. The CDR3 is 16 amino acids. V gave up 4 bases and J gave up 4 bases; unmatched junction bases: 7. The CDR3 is CASSSGTGGALYGYTF. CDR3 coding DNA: TGTGCCAGCAGTTCAGGGACAGGGGGCGCGCTCTATGGCTACACCTTC.

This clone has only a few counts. The DNA for the CDR3 is TGTGCCAGCTCACCGGCGGGGGATAGTGGAAACACCATATATTTT. This codes for CASSPAGDSGNTIYF. The rearrangement uses TRBV18 and TRBJ1-3; possibly TRBD1 for D (5 bases). V lost 3 bases and J 3 bases, leaving 12 bases between the germline ends. The V gene's germline CDR1 is KGHSH and CDR2 LQKENI. CDR3 length: 15 amino acids.

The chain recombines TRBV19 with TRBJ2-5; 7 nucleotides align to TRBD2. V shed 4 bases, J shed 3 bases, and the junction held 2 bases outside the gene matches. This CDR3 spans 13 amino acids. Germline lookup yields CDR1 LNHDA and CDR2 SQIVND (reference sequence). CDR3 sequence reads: CASSTGTKETQYF. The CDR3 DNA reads TGTGCCAGTAGTACCGGGACTAAAGAGACCCAGTACTTC.

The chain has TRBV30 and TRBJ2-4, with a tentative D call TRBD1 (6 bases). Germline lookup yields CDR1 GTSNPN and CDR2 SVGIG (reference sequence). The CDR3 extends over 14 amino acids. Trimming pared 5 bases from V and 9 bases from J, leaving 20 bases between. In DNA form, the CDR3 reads TGTGCCTGGGATCAGGGGATAGCCTCGAGCATTCAGTACTTC. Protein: CAWDQGIASSIQYF.

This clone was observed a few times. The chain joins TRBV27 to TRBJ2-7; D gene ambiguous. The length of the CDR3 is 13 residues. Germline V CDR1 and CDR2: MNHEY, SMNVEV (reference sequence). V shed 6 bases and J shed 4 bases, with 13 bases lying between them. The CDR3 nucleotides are TGTGCCAGCAGGAGAGGCTCCGGTTACGAGCAGTACTTC. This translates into CASRRGSGYEQYF.

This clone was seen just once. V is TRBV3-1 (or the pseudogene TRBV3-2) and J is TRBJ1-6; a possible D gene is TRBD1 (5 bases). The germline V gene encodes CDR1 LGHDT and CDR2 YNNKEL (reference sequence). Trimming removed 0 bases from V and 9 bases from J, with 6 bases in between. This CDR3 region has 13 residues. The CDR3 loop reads CASSQDGASPLHF. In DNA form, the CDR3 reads TGTGCCAGCAGCCAAGATGGGGCTTCACCCCTCCACTTT.

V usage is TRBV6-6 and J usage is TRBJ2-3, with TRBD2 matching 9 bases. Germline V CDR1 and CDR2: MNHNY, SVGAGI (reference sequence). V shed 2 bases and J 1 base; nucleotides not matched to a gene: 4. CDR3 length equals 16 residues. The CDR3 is CASSYPGLARTDTQYF. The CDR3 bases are TGTGCCAGCAGTTACCCGGGACTAGCCCGCACAGATACGCAGTATTTT.

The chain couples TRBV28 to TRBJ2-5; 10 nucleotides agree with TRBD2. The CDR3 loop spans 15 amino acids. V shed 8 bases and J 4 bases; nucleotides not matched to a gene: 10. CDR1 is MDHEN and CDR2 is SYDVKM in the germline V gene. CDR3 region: CASLGAGGPGETQYF. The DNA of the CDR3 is TGTGCCAGCCTCGGAGCGGGAGGGCCTGGAGAGACCCAGTACTTC.

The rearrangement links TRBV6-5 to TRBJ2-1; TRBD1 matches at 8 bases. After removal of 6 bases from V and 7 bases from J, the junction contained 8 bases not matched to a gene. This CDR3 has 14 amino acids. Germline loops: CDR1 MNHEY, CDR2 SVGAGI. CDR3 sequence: CASRGTGPQNEQFF. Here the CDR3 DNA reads TGTGCCAGCAGAGGGACAGGTCCCCAAAATGAGCAGTTCTTC.

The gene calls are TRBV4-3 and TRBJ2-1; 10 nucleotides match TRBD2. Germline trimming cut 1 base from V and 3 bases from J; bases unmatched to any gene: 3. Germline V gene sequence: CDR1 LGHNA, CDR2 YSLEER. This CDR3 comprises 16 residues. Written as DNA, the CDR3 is TGCGCCAGCAGCCAAGGGGTAGCGGGGGGCTACAATGAGCAGTTCTTC. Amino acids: CASSQGVAGGYNEQFF.

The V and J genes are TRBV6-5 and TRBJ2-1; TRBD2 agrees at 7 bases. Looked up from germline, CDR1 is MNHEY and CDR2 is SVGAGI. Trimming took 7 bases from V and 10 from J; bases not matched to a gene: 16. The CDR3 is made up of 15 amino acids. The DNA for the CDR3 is TGTGCCAGCAACCTCCAAGCGGGATGGGAAGGAGAGCAGTTCTTC. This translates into CASNLQAGWEGEQFF.